This TCR beta chain was captured by sequencing in a study of memory CD4+ T cells and cytomegalovirus serostatus. Looked up from germline, CDR1 is KGHSH and CDR2 is LQKENI. V shed 3 bases and J 2 bases; nucleotides not matched to a gene: 13. CDR3 length: 18 amino acids. Single viable CD3+CD4+CD8-CD45RO+ cells were sorted as the memory CD4+ T cells. With respect to this clone: Its antigen is as yet unknown.

Study-wide points: CD4+ memory repertoires contained about two fifths of the 164 reported CMV TCRbeta sequences.

Here immunoSEQ multiplex PCR was the method, and the copy in TCRdb shows in-frame clones only, minus some. The sample consists of about 52,000 clones, around 88% of them appearing once. The rearrangement links TRBV18 to TRBJ2-1; 7 bases agree with TRBD2. The sequence was collected from an adult in good health and CMV-seropositive. The sequenced sample consisted of memory CD4+ T cells from blood. The CDR3 region has the DNA TGTGCCAGCTCACCCTCCGAGGGAGGGGCGGGGGCCTACAATGAGCAGTTCTTC. Translating gives CASSPSEGGAGAYNEQFF.